This passage covers 6 T cell receptor beta chains from one sample sequenced in a study of T-cell reconstitution after alpha-beta-depleted transplantation in children (dated by TCRdb to 2015 to 2016). Receptor amplification or capture employed PCR. For sequencing, an Illumina HiSeq 2500 was employed. To normalize quantification of the TCRbeta repertoire, the TCR libraries were built with molecular barcoding that relied on unique molecular identifiers. TCRdb reprocessed the public reads (quality trimming at Q25 with fastp, clone calling with MiXCR) and kept in-frame beta chains. Rows merge per CDR3 protein into single entries with the most common DNA and genes. The sample table lists approximately 1,000,000 distinct CDR3 sequences, about 30% of them with a count of one. The ten largest clonotypes hold over 25% of the sample. The meaning of the sample's treatment or condition label: allogeneic hematopoietic cell transplantation with graft depleted of TCRalphabeta T cells and CD19 B cells.

Sample: PBMCs, mostly from graft donor cells, taken 360 days after TCRalphabeta/CD19-depleted stem cell transplant. The receptors stem from a boy under three years old who had a stem cell transplant for SCID, so the T cells may come from the graft donor.

V is TRBV7-8 and J is TRBJ2-2, with 7 bases that match TRBD2. CDR1 and CDR2 from the germline V gene are SGHVS and FQNEAQ. The CDR3 extends over 14 amino acids. V lost 8 bases and J lost 5; bases outside the gene matches: 8. CDR3 region: CASERGGGTGELFF. The CDR3 DNA reads as TGTGCCAGCGAGCGGGGCGGGGGAACCGGGGAGCTGTTTTTT.

The table lists this clonotype with many counts. The chain couples TRBV12-3 or TRBV12-4 to TRBJ2-1; the D is unclear. The CDR3 runs 9 residues. The V gene lost 8 bases and the J gene lost 10 bases, with 6 bases spanning the gap. For the CDR3, the DNA is TGTGCCAGCGGGGTGGAGCAGTTCTTC. Translated, it gives CASGVEQFF.

This sequence joins TRBV18 and TRBJ1-1; D not certain. Germline CDR1 and CDR2: KGHSH and LQKENI. V dropped 1 base and J dropped 8 bases, with 14 bases sitting between them. The CDR3 has 14 amino acids. The CDR3, as DNA: TGTGCCAGCTCACCACGCCAGGAGAGGTCGGAAGCTTTCTTT. Translated: CASSPRQERSEAFF.

This chain uses TRBV7-2 with TRBJ2-5; 9 positions agree with TRBD2. This CDR3 is 15 amino acids long. The germline V gene has CDR1 SGHTA and CDR2 FQGNSA. V shed 1 base, J shed 4 bases, and the junction held 4 bases outside the gene matches. CDR3: CASSLGLAGPETQYF. DNA for the CDR3: TGTGCCAGCAGCTTAGGCCTAGCGGGGCCAGAGACCCAGTACTTC. Complete variable domain (other parts from reference TRBV7-2 and TRBJ2-5): GAGVSQSPSNKVTEKGKDVELRCDPISGHTALYWYRQSLGQGLEFLIYFQGNSAPDKSGLPSDRFSAERTGGSVSTLTIQRTQQEDSAVYLCASSLGLAGPETQYFGPGTRLLVL.

This clonotype was seen a handful of times. The chain recombines TRBV11-2 with TRBJ2-5; no clear D. Per germline, CDR1 SGHAT and CDR2 FQNNGV. The CDR3 covers 14 residues. Trimming removed 0 bases at V and 1 base at J, with 6 bases between. The CDR3 sequence is CASSLDRTQETQYF. Here the CDR3 DNA reads TGTGCCAGCAGCTTAGACAGGACCCAAGAGACCCAGTACTTC. Filled out from reference TRBV11-2 and TRBJ2-5, the complete variable domain reads EAGVAQSPRYKIIEKRQSVAFWCNPISGHATLYWYQQILGQGPKLLIQFQNNGVVDDSQLPKDRFSAERLKGVDSTLKIQPAKLEDSAVYLCASSLDRTQETQYFGPGTRLLVL.

This sequence joins TRBV12-3 or TRBV12-4 and TRBJ2-2; 8 nucleotides line up with TRBD1. There are 17 residues in the CDR3. J lost 3 bases, V lost 5 bases, and 11 bases had no gene match. The CDR3 bases are TGTGCCAGCAGTCCTGGACAGGGAGCTCGATACACCGGGGAGCTGTTTTTT. Protein: CASSPGQGARYTGELFF.